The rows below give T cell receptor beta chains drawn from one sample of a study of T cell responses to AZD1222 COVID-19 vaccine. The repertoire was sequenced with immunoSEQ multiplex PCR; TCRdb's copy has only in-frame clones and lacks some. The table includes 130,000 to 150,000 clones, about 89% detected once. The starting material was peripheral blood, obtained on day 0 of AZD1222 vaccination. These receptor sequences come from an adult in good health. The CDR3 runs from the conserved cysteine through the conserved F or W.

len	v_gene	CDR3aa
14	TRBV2	CASRWDRGVYEQYF
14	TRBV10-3	CAISAKQGVDEQYF
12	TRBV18	CASSPPGLAQFF
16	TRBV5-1	CASSPQGDTSNYGYTF
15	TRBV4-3	CASSLDRDSIYEQYF
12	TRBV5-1	CASSGRNEKLFF
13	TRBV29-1	CSVGQGIDSPLHF
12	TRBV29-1	CSVVGAGNTIYF
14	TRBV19	CASKQVSYNSPLHF
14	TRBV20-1	CSASEFFDGNTIYF
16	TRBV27	CASSRKTGDSNQPQHF
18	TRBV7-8	CASSLSFTAGRYNSPLHF
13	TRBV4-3	CASSQDRGGSYTF
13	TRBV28	CASRPGVGQPQHF
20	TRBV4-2	CASRPRSNAAGRGLYNEQFF
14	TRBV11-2	CASSAYRVTGELFF
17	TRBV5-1	CASSLIGLRGRPGELFF
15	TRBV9	CASSVGAGVNEKLFF
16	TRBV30	CAWSLSGRWTTETQYF
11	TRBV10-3	CATGTGNTIYF
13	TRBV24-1	CATSGQPGTEAFF
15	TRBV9	CASSPGPQNTGELFF
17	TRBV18	CASSPRPLAGGWGEQYF
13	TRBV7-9	CASSLGLYYGYTF
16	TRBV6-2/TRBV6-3	CASSYHTPPRRTEAFF
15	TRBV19	CASSFGKSGRTGYTF
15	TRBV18	CASSPRAPANYGYTF
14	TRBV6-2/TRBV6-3	CASSYLAGSYGYTF